The 3 T cell receptor beta chains below all came from one sample that was sequenced in a study of blood T cell repertoires in COVID-19. The repertoire was sequenced with immunoSEQ multiplex PCR; TCRdb's copy has only in-frame clones and lacks some. The table has some 98,000 clones, approximately 79% seen once. The sample taken for sequencing was peripheral blood. The receptor source for this set is an older man with active or convalescent COVID-19.

The chain combines TRBV2 with TRBJ2-5; TRBD2 might be the D (6 bases). The length of the CDR3 is 15 residues. Trimming removed 7 bases from V and 2 bases from J, with 17 bases in between. CDR1 is SNHLY and CDR2 is FYNNEI in the germline V gene. CDR3 nucleotides: TGTGCCAGCACCATCTCGGGGGTTTCACAAGAGACCCAGTACTTC. Amino acids: CASTISGVSQETQYF.

The chain is built from TRBV27 and TRBJ2-3, with TRBD2 matching 10 bases. J lost 3 bases, V lost 6 bases, and 9 bases had no gene match. The CDR3 consists of 16 residues. Germline V gives CDR1 MNHEY, CDR2 SMNVEV (reference sequence). For the CDR3, the DNA is TGTGCCAGCAGCCCCCGGACTAGCGGAGGGACAGATACGCAGTATTTT. Residues: CASSPRTSGGTDTQYF.

The chain is built from TRBV6-2 or TRBV6-3 and TRBJ1-2; the D gene is possibly TRBD1 (5 bases). CDR3 length: 14 residues. From germline, CDR1 is MNHEY and CDR2 SVGEGT. V lost 2 bases to trimming and J lost 5 bases, with 12 bases between them. The CDR3 DNA reads as TGTGCCAGCAGTTACGGGGGAGGCCGGTATGGCTACACCTTC. Protein sequence: CASSYGGGRYGYTF.